The present T cell receptor (beta chain) was sequenced within a study of cytomegalovirus exposure and HLA in healthy donors. Across the whole study: Of fewer than 450 genotyped donors, more than 70% clustered with self-reported Caucasian donors. Study findings and constraints: No immune exposure information besides CMV serostatus was available.

About this clone itself: Its antigen is currently unknown.

The PCR ran on 60 Vbeta and 13 Jbeta primers. Source study methods: Approximately 78 million unique TCR beta chains, roughly 11 million of them shared, were counted by a later analysis. The assay was immunoSEQ multiplex PCR, and TCRdb's table has in-frame clones only and misses some. The DNA gave D and trimming, while V, J and clone size come from that table. This sample has 100,000 to 120,000 clones, with 80% to 85% found just once. CDR1 SGHTA and CDR2 FQGNSA come from the germline V gene. CDR3 length equals 15 residues. V lost 6 bases, J lost 5 bases, and 17 bases lay in between. Material for sequencing was PBMCs. The TCR originated in a woman aged 60-70 years in good health and CMV-seropositive. The chain recombines TRBV7-2 with TRBJ1-5, with D possibly matching TRBD1 (6 bases). The CDR3, as DNA: TGTGCCAGCAGTCGGACAACAGGGTGGTATCAGCCCCAGCATTTT. This encodes CASSRTTGWYQPQHF.